These 3 T cell receptor beta chains were sequenced from one sample in a study of cytotoxic CD8 clonotypes in ibrutinib-treated CLL. TCRdb keeps only in-frame clones here, not all; method: immunoSEQ multiplex PCR. Altogether approximately 200,000 clones are present, about two thirds being singletons, with the ten largest covering around 15%. This specimen was PBMCs, taken after 24 months of ibrutinib treatment. These receptors were obtained from a human donor with chronic lymphocytic leukemia.

The chain uses TRBV6-5 and TRBJ1-5, with TRBD1 matching over 8 bases. The V gene end was trimmed by 5 bases and the J gene end by 4 bases; junction bases not matched to a gene: 7. Germline V CDR1 and CDR2: MNHEY, SVGAGI. The CDR3 spans 15 residues. The CDR3 sequence: CASSAGTGYNQPQHF. The DNA of the CDR3 is TGTGCCAGCAGTGCCGGGACAGGTTATAATCAGCCCCAGCATTTT.

V is TRBV11-2 and J is TRBJ2-3, with D unresolved. There are 15 residues in the CDR3. Germline V lookup: CDR1 SGHAT, CDR2 FQNNGV. V was shortened by 1 base and J by 2 bases, with 10 bases between the two germline ends. CDR3 protein: CASSLGNRHTDTQYF. For the CDR3, the DNA is TGTGCCAGCAGCTTAGGAAACAGACACACAGATACGCAGTATTTT.

This clone was seen a handful of times. The chain combines TRBV27 with TRBJ1-1; TRBD1 might be the D (6 bases). The CDR3 covers 13 residues. Trimming removed 3 bases at V and 3 bases at J, with 8 bases between. Germline V CDR1 and CDR2: MNHEY, SMNVEV (reference sequence). CDR3 DNA sequence: TGTGCCAGCAGTTTCGAGGGGGACACTGAAGCTTTCTTT. Translation gives CASSFEGDTEAFF.